This paragraph reports one T cell receptor (beta chain). This entry belongs to a study of blood T cell repertoires in COVID-19. Original handling: The assay estimated nucleated cells by amplifying reference gene primers. Clones were read by immunoSEQ multiplex PCR, and TCRdb kept only the in-frame ones, dropping some. Clonal size and the V and J genes are those of that table, whereas D and trimming came from the DNA. Of approximately 150,000 clones in the sample, approximately 86% were seen once. The CDR3 has 15 residues. The germline V gene has CDR1 LGHNA and CDR2 YNFKEQ. V trimming: 2 bases; J trimming: 1 base; junction bases outside the gene matches: 4.

This TCR was sampled from a man between 65 and 80 years old with acute or convalescent COVID-19. The rearrangement joins TRBV4-2 to TRBJ2-7; the match to TRBD1 covers 8 bases. The sequencing sample was made of peripheral blood. The DNA for the CDR3 is TGTGCCAGCAGCCAATCAGGGGACAGGTCCTACGAGCAGTACTTC. This translates into CASSQSGDRSYEQYF.